This entry is about one T cell receptor (beta chain). Its antigen is unknown. This entry comes from a study of beta chain features in type 1 diabetes. Study-wide findings and caveats: Shortening that was moderate but significant affected the TCRB CDR3s of Type 1 diabetes patients in all four CD4+ subsets. More deletions and fewer insertions at VDJ junctions were found in patients with type 1 diabetes. Highly expressing activated T cells could be over-counted with a cDNA template. Relative to healthy donors, patients appeared to have naive, central memory and Treg TCRB repertoires that were more similar.

The entirety of the isolated RNA underwent reverse transcription, so expressed TCRB transcripts were sequenced. Method: immunoSEQ multiplex PCR; TCRdb's copy keeps in-frame clones and lacks some. The repertoire holds 200,000 to 250,000 clones, over 65% seen once, with around 0.057% in the top ten. This clonotype was sampled from a man between 25 and 39 years old in good health. The sample taken for sequencing was naive CD4+ T cells from blood.

The DNA for the CDR3 is TGCAGCGTTGATAAGCAGTTCTTC. It codes for CSVDKQFF. The chain links TRBV29-1 to TRBJ2-1; no clear D gene. Germline CDR1 reads SQVTM; CDR2 reads ANQGSEA. There are 8 residues in the CDR3. V was shortened by 3 bases and J by 11 bases, with 2 bases between the two germline ends.